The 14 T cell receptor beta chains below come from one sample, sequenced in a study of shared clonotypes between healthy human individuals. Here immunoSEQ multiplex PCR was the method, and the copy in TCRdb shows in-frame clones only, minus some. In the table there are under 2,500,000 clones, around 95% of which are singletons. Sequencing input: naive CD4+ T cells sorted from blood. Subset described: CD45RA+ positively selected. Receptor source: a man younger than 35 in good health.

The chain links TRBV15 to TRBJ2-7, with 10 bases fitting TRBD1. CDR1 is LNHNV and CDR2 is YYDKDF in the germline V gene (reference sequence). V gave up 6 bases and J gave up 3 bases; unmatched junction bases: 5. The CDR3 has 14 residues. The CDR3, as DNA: TGTGCCACCAGAGTAGGACAGGGGGTCTACGAGCAGTACTTC. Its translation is CATRVGQGVYEQYF.

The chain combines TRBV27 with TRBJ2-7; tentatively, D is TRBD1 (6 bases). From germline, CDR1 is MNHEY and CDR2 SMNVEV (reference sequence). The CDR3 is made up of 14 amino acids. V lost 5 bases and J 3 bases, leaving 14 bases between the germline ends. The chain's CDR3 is CASSPLTGDYEQYF. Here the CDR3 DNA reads TGTGCCAGCAGTCCCTTGACAGGAGACTACGAGCAGTACTTC.

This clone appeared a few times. CDR3 loop: CASSDQLANYGYTF. The CDR3, as DNA: TGTGCCAGCAGTGACCAGCTAGCTAACTATGGCTACACCTTC. The chain joins TRBV6-1 to TRBJ1-2; the D is unclear. This CDR3 contains 14 residues. Trimming took off 3 bases at V and 0 bases at J, with 8 bases between the two ends. CDR1 MNHNS and CDR2 SASEGT come from the germline V gene.

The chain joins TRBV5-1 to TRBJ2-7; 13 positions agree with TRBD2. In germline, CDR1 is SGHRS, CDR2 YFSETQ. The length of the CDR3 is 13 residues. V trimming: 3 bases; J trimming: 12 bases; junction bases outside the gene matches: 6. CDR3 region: CASSSSGTSGTYF. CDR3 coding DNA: TGCGCCAGCAGCTCGTCCGGGACTAGCGGGACGTACTTC.

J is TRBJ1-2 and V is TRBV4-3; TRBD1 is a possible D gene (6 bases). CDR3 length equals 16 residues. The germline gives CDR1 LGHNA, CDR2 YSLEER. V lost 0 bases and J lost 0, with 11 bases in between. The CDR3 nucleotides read TGCGCCAGCAGCCAAGATGGGACAACCTCTAACTATGGCTACACCTTC. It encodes CASSQDGTTSNYGYTF.

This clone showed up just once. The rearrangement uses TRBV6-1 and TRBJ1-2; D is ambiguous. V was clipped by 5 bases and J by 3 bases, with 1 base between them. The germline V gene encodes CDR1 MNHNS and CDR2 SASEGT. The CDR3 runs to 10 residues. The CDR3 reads CASSYYGYTF. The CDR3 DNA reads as TGTGCCAGCAGTTACTATGGCTACACCTTC.

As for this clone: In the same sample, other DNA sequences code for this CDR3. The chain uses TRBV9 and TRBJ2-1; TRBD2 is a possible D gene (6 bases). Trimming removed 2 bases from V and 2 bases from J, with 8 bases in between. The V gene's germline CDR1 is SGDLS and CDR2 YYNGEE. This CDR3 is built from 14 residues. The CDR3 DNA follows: TGTGCCAGCAGCGTGGGCGGGACCTACAATGAGCAGTTCTTC. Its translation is CASSVGGTYNEQFF.

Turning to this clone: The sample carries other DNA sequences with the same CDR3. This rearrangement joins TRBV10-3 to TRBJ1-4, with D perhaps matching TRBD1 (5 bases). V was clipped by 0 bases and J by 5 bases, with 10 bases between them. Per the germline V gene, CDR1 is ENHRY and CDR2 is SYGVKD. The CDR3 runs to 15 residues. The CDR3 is CAISESRGPNEKLFF. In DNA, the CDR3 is TGTGCCATCAGTGAGTCTCGGGGCCCAAATGAAAAACTGTTTTTT.

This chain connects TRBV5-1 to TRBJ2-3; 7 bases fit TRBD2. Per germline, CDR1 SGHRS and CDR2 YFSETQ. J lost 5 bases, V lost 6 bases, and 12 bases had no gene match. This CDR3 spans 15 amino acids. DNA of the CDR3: TGCGCCAGCACCGAGACCGGGGGGATAGAAGATACGCAGTATTTT. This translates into CASTETGGIEDTQYF.

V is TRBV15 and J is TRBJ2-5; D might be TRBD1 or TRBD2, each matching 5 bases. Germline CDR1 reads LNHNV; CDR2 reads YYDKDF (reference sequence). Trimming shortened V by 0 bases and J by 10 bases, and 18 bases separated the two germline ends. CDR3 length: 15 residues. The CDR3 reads CATSRDPHAGDRQYF. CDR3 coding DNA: TGTGCCACCAGCAGAGATCCCCACGCCGGGGACCGCCAGTACTTC.

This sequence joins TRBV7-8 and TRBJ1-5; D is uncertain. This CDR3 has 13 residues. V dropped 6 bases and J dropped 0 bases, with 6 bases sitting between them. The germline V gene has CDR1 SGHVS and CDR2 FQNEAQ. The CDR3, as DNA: TGTGCCAGCAGACGCGGTAGCAATCAGCCCCAGCATTTT. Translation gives CASRRGSNQPQHF.

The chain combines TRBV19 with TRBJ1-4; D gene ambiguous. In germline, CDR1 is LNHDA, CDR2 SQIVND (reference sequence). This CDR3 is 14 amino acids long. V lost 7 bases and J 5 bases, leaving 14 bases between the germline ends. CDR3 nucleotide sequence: TGTGCCAGTAAAGATCGGGCGGTAAATGAAAAACTGTTTTTT. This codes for CASKDRAVNEKLFF. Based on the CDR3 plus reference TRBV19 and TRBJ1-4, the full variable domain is DGGITQSPKYLFRKEGQNVTLSCEQNLNHDAMYWYRQDPGQGLRLIYYSQIVNDFQKGDIAEGYSVSREKKESFPLTVTSAQKNPTAFYLCASKDRAVNEKLFFGSGTQLSVL.

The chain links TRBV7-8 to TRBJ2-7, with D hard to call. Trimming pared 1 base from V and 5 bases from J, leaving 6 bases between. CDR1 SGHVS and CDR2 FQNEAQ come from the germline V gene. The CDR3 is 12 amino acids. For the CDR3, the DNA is TGTGCCAGCAGCTTAGTAGTCCACGAGCAGTACTTC. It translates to CASSLVVHEQYF.

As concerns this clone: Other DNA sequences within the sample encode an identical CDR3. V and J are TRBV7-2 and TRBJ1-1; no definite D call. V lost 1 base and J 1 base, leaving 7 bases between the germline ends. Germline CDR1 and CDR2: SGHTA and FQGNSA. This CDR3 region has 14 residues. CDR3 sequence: CASSLGRENTEAFF. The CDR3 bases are TGTGCCAGCAGCTTAGGAAGAGAGAACACTGAAGCTTTCTTT.